This T cell receptor beta chain stems from a study of blood T cell repertoires in COVID-19. In the study overall: Nucleic acid was either cDNA or gDNA, and it came from T cells, B-cell-depleted T cells, or PBMCs.

This clone has a single count. Participants came from some 23 US areas, aged about 18 to 89 years. For recovered donors of Cohort 3, there were two negative PCRs, clearance, or symptom resolution. V trimming: 3 bases; J trimming: 8 bases; junction bases outside the gene matches: 6. The germline V gene has CDR1 SGHRS and CDR2 YFSETQ. The CDR3 is 16 residues long. Authors' methods: Nucleated cell number was recorded as an estimate derived from reference gene primer amplification. Some clones are missing from TCRdb's copy, which holds only in-frame ones; the method was immunoSEQ multiplex PCR. For V, J and clone size, that table is used; D and trimming come from the DNA. The sample has over 250,000 clones, 88% seen once.

The chain recombines TRBV5-1 with TRBJ2-1, with 15 bases that match TRBD2. The sequencing sample was made of PBMCs or T cells enriched from blood (not recorded which). This clonotype was sampled from a young woman who had recovered from COVID-19. The CDR3 loop is CASSWTSGRAGDEQFF. The CDR3 DNA follows: TGCGCCAGCAGCTGGACTAGCGGGAGGGCCGGAGATGAGCAGTTCTTC.